This T cell receptor (beta chain) was observed in a study of cytomegalovirus exposure and HLA in healthy donors. PCR amplification relied on 60 Vbeta primers (plus 13 Jbeta primers). Sequencing was performed with immunoSEQ multiplex PCR; in TCRdb, only in-frame clones are kept and a portion is missing. The table shows roughly 89,000 clones, with roughly 80% occurring only once. Notes on the study in general: Common viral pathogens seemed, in a later analysis, to connect with several of the most significant clusters.

The CDR3 covers 14 residues. V gave up 1 base and J gave up 4 bases, with 7 bases separating them. Germline-derived CDR1 and CDR2 are LNHDA and SQIVND (reference sequence). A word on this clone: Its antigen is unidentified.

This TCR was sampled from a woman aged 25 to 39 in good health and CMV-seronegative. V is TRBV19 and J is TRBJ2-2; D may be TRBD2 (6 bases). Sample: PBMCs. The CDR3 DNA is TGTGCCAGTAGTATAGGGCGGGGCACCGGGGAGCTGTTTTTT. Encoded protein: CASSIGRGTGELFF.